This T cell receptor beta chain was recorded in a study of blood T cell repertoires in COVID-19. Trimming at V came to 5 bases and at J to 4 bases, leaving 3 bases not matched to a gene. The CDR3 consists of 13 residues. Profiled with immunoSEQ multiplex PCR; TCRdb holds only in-frame clones, not every one. The table has roughly 9,400 clones, roughly 79% seen once. Sample: peripheral blood. The chain is built from TRBV12-3 or TRBV12-4 and TRBJ1-2; TRBD1 matches at 8 bases. The receptor comes from a human donor in a cohort sampled during active COVID-19. The CDR3 DNA reads as TGTGCCAGCAGTGGACAGGGAGTCTATGGCTACACCTTC. Translating gives CASSGQGVYGYTF.